This record covers a single T cell receptor (beta chain). Its antigen is as yet unknown. Amplification targeted TCR beta CDR3 regions from RNA transcripts. First-round RT-PCR of the TCR CDR3 relied on the HTBI primer set. In TCRdb, the multiplex PCR reads were re-called with MiXCR into one record per CDR3 protein. This sample carries about 680,000 distinct CDR3 sequences, 35% of them seen once, and the ten largest clones take about a third. Per the germline V gene, CDR1 is SGHTA and CDR2 is FQGTGA. Unmatched junction bases numbered 10, after V lost 8 bases and J lost 7 bases. The CDR3 covers 13 residues. This entry comes from a study of T cells in Graves' hyperthyroidism and ophthalmopathy. Study outcomes and limitations: Most thyroid clonotypes with frequency above 0.001 were detected in blood.

The patients, who ranged from 18 to 65 in age, presented with newly diagnosed hyperthyroidism lasting under 2 months. The authors took PBMCs from roughly 9.3 ml fresh peripheral blood. The rearrangement uses TRBV7-3 and TRBJ1-1, with 7 bases fitting TRBD1. The TCR originated in a woman aged 40 to 55 with Graves' hyperthyroidism. Sequences were obtained from blood. The CDR3 DNA reads TGTGCCAGCTCACCCACAGGGGTGAGTGAAGCTTTCTTT. Translating it yields CASSPTGVSEAFF.